This is a list of T cell receptor beta chains from one sample in a study of blood T cells in healthy people across ages. TCRdb recomputed calls from the 5' RACE reads with MiXCR, one row per CDR3 protein. The repertoire holds approximately 1.5 million distinct CDR3 sequences, with 34% as singletons. The sequenced sample consisted of blood. The receptor source for this set is a woman aged 25-40 years in good health. CDR3s include the opening cysteine and the closing phenylalanine or tryptophan. The D gene is left open where the match is weak. Size is omitted from some rows. Given values are once, few, many or a class for expanded clones.

J gene: TRBJ2-7
D gene: TRBD1
clone size: .
V gene: TRBV20-1
CDR3 protein: CSASQDREPYEQYF
CDR3 DNA: TGCAGTGCTAGTCAGGACAGGGAACCCTACGAGCAGTACTTC

J gene: TRBJ2-7
D gene: .
clone size: few
V gene: TRBV5-1
CDR3 protein: CASSFDGHEQYF
CDR3 DNA: TGCGCCAGCAGCTTCGATGGCCACGAGCAGTACTTC

J gene: TRBJ1-2
D gene: .
clone size: .
V gene: TRBV7-9
CDR3 protein: CASSPRQTHYGYTF
CDR3 DNA: TGTGCCAGCAGCCCTCGACAAACACACTATGGCTACACCTTC

J gene: TRBJ2-2
D gene: TRBD2
clone size: few
V gene: TRBV7-3
CDR3 protein: CASSPGRGWTGELFF
CDR3 DNA: TGTGCCAGCAGCCCTGGGAGGGGTTGGACCGGGGAGCTGTTTTTT

J gene: TRBJ2-7
D gene: .
clone size: .
V gene: TRBV20-1
CDR3 protein: CSARAPLRDEQYF
CDR3 DNA: TGCAGTGCTAGAGCGCCTCTTCGGGACGAGCAGTACTTC

J gene: TRBJ1-1
D gene: .
clone size: .
V gene: TRBV18
CDR3 protein: CASSPRSGAGGEAFF
CDR3 DNA: TGTGCCAGCTCACCCCGATCAGGGGCGGGCGGTGAAGCTTTCTTT

J gene: TRBJ1-2
D gene: TRBD1
clone size: few
V gene: TRBV15
CDR3 protein: CATSPRLQGAAGYGYTF
CDR3 DNA: TGTGCCACCAGCCCCCGTCTCCAGGGGGCTGCGGGGTATGGCTACACCTTC

J gene: TRBJ1-5
D gene: .
clone size: many
V gene: TRBV4-1
CDR3 protein: CASSQDGQPQHF
CDR3 DNA: TGTGCCAGCAGCCAAGACGGCCAGCCCCAGCATTTT

J gene: TRBJ1-1
D gene: .
clone size: few
V gene: TRBV12-3/TRBV12-4
CDR3 protein: CASSRTEAFF
CDR3 DNA: TGTGCCAGCAGCCGCACTGAAGCTTTCTTT

J gene: TRBJ2-7
D gene: .
clone size: many
V gene: TRBV12-3/TRBV12-4
CDR3 protein: CASSRTAYEQYF
CDR3 DNA: TGTGCCAGCAGCAGGACAGCCTACGAGCAGTACTTC

J gene: TRBJ1-5
D gene: .
clone size: .
V gene: TRBV6-2/TRBV6-3
CDR3 protein: CASSNPPSQPQHF
CDR3 DNA: TGTGCCAGCAGTAACCCCCCCTCTCAGCCCCAGCATTTT

J gene: TRBJ1-4
D gene: .
clone size: .
V gene: TRBV4-3
CDR3 protein: CASSQDHLAGSNEKLFF
CDR3 DNA: TGCGCCAGCAGCCAAGATCACTTGGCAGGGAGTAATGAAAAACTGTTTTTT

J gene: TRBJ1-1
D gene: .
clone size: .
V gene: TRBV4-1
CDR3 protein: CASSHPSDTEAFF
CDR3 DNA: TGCGCCAGCAGCCATCCTAGTGACACTGAAGCTTTCTTT

J gene: TRBJ2-7
D gene: .
clone size: few
V gene: TRBV28
CDR3 protein: CASKTGGETYEQYF
CDR3 DNA: TGTGCCAGCAAGACTGGAGGGGAAACCTACGAGCAGTACTTC

J gene: TRBJ1-2
D gene: .
clone size: .
V gene: TRBV20-1
CDR3 protein: CSARVGATANYGYTF
CDR3 DNA: TGCAGTGCTAGAGTGGGGGCCACGGCTAACTATGGCTACACCTTC

J gene: TRBJ1-2
D gene: .
clone size: few
V gene: TRBV13
CDR3 protein: CASSLGSGQLYGYTF
CDR3 DNA: TGTGCCAGCAGCTTAGGAAGTGGACAGCTGTATGGCTACACCTTC

J gene: TRBJ1-6
D gene: TRBD1
clone size: .
V gene: TRBV20-1
CDR3 protein: CSATLTRDRDNSPLHF
CDR3 DNA: TGCAGTGCTACCCTTACCCGGGACAGGGATAATTCACCCCTCCACTTT

J gene: TRBJ2-3
D gene: TRBD2
clone size: .
V gene: TRBV13
CDR3 protein: CASSLGLGGLAEPTDTQYF
CDR3 DNA: TGTGCCAGCAGCTTAGGGTTAGGGGGACTAGCGGAGCCCACAGATACGCAGTATTTT

J gene: TRBJ2-1
D gene: .
clone size: few
V gene: TRBV29-1
CDR3 protein: CSVGRMDGEQFF
CDR3 DNA: TGCAGCGTCGGACGGATGGACGGTGAGCAGTTCTTC

J gene: TRBJ2-1
D gene: .
clone size: .
V gene: TRBV13
CDR3 protein: CASSFTSAELFF
CDR3 DNA: TGTGCCAGCAGCTTCACTTCCGCGGAGTTGTTCTTC

J gene: TRBJ2-7
D gene: .
clone size: many
V gene: TRBV4-1
CDR3 protein: CASSDQGFYEQYF
CDR3 DNA: TGCGCCAGCAGCGACCAGGGGTTCTACGAGCAGTACTTC

J gene: TRBJ2-1
D gene: .
clone size: once
V gene: TRBV20-1
CDR3 protein: CSTRRVSYNEQFF
CDR3 DNA: TGCAGCACGCGCAGGGTCTCCTACAATGAGCAGTTCTTC

J gene: TRBJ2-5
D gene: .
clone size: many
V gene: TRBV7-6
CDR3 protein: CASSLGTAPTEETQYF
CDR3 DNA: TGTGCCAGCAGTCTAGGGACGGCCCCTACGGAAGAGACCCAGTACTTC

J gene: TRBJ2-7
D gene: TRBD1
clone size: many
V gene: TRBV9
CDR3 protein: CASSVEAGGSYEQYF
CDR3 DNA: TGTGCCAGCAGCGTAGAGGCAGGGGGCTCCTACGAGCAGTACTTC

J gene: TRBJ2-5
D gene: TRBD2
clone size: .
V gene: TRBV9
CDR3 protein: CASSVETSSYQETQYF
CDR3 DNA: TGTGCCAGCAGCGTAGAGACTAGCAGCTACCAAGAGACCCAGTACTTC

J gene: TRBJ2-1
D gene: .
clone size: .
V gene: TRBV27
CDR3 protein: CASSPGSPEYNERFF
CDR3 DNA: TGTGCCAGCAGCCCGGGGTCCCCGGAGTACAATGAGCGGTTCTTC

J gene: TRBJ1-1
D gene: TRBD1
clone size: .
V gene: TRBV5-6
CDR3 protein: CASSTRDSGLEAFF
CDR3 DNA: TGTGCCAGCAGCACGAGGGACAGCGGCCTAGAAGCTTTCTTT

J gene: TRBJ2-1
D gene: TRBD2
clone size: .
V gene: TRBV12-3/TRBV12-4
CDR3 protein: CASSPGSGKRTEQFF
CDR3 DNA: TGTGCCAGCAGTCCGGGTAGCGGGAAAAGGACTGAGCAGTTCTTC

J gene: TRBJ2-3
D gene: TRBD2
clone size: .
V gene: TRBV20-1
CDR3 protein: CSARRLAAETDTQYF
CDR3 DNA: TGCAGTGCTAGACGCCTAGCGGCAGAGACAGATACGCAGTATTTT

J gene: TRBJ1-5
D gene: TRBD1
clone size: .
V gene: TRBV2
CDR3 protein: CASSVGDRPNQPQHF
CDR3 DNA: TGTGCCAGCAGTGTAGGGGACAGGCCTAATCAGCCCCAGCATTTT

J gene: TRBJ2-2
D gene: TRBD1
clone size: .
V gene: TRBV20-1
CDR3 protein: CSARQGANTGELFF
CDR3 DNA: TGCAGTGCTAGACAGGGGGCGAACACCGGGGAGCTGTTTTTT

J gene: TRBJ1-1
D gene: .
clone size: few
V gene: TRBV5-1
CDR3 protein: CASRSQGLEAFF
CDR3 DNA: TGCGCCAGCAGATCACAGGGATTGGAAGCTTTCTTT

J gene: TRBJ2-1
D gene: TRBD2
clone size: .
V gene: TRBV15
CDR3 protein: CATSGGVTSGRNEQFF
CDR3 DNA: TGTGCCACCAGCGGGGGGGTGACTAGCGGGAGGAATGAGCAGTTCTTC

J gene: TRBJ2-3
D gene: TRBD2
clone size: .
V gene: TRBV7-3
CDR3 protein: CASSLTGLAGGGDTQYF
CDR3 DNA: TGTGCCAGCAGCTTAACGGGACTAGCGGGAGGAGGAGATACGCAGTATTTT

J gene: TRBJ2-1
D gene: TRBD2
clone size: few
V gene: TRBV20-1
CDR3 protein: CSARAWLAGAEQFF
CDR3 DNA: TGCAGTGCTAGAGCCTGGCTAGCGGGAGCAGAGCAGTTCTTC

J gene: TRBJ2-1
D gene: .
clone size: .
V gene: TRBV20-1
CDR3 protein: CSARGLESNEQFF
CDR3 DNA: TGCAGTGCTAGAGGGCTCGAGAGCAATGAGCAGTTCTTC

J gene: TRBJ2-2
D gene: .
clone size: few
V gene: TRBV20-1
CDR3 protein: CSAVATGGTGELFF
CDR3 DNA: TGCAGTGCGGTGGCAACAGGAGGAACCGGGGAGCTGTTTTTT

J gene: TRBJ2-3
D gene: .
clone size: few
V gene: TRBV18
CDR3 protein: CASSPQMDNTDTQYF
CDR3 DNA: TGTGCCAGCTCACCGCAGATGGACAACACAGATACGCAGTATTTT

J gene: TRBJ2-5
D gene: TRBD2
clone size: .
V gene: TRBV28
CDR3 protein: CASRGWGGEKETQYF
CDR3 DNA: TGTGCCAGCAGGGGATGGGGGGGGGAAAAAGAGACCCAGTACTTC

J gene: TRBJ2-7
D gene: TRBD2
clone size: .
V gene: TRBV20-1
CDR3 protein: CSAGGFGDGLASGEQYF
CDR3 DNA: TGCAGTGCTGGCGGGTTCGGCGATGGACTAGCGAGCGGAGAGCAGTACTTC

J gene: TRBJ1-2
D gene: .
clone size: .
V gene: TRBV3-1
CDR3 protein: CASSQDSVTGLGYTF
CDR3 DNA: TGTGCCAGCAGCCAAGATTCGGTAACAGGTCTGGGCTACACCTTC

J gene: TRBJ2-1
D gene: .
clone size: .
V gene: TRBV4-1
CDR3 protein: CASSQDQLMGGNEQFF
CDR3 DNA: TGCGCCAGCAGCCAAGATCAACTAATGGGAGGAAATGAGCAGTTCTTC

J gene: TRBJ2-1
D gene: TRBD2
clone size: .
V gene: TRBV20-1
CDR3 protein: CSASRRSSGDPPNEQFF
CDR3 DNA: TGCAGTGCTAGTCGTAGGTCTAGCGGGGACCCGCCGAATGAGCAGTTCTTC

J gene: TRBJ2-3
D gene: .
clone size: few
V gene: TRBV6-2/TRBV6-3
CDR3 protein: CASSDQGGPDTQYF
CDR3 DNA: TGTGCCAGCAGTGACCAGGGGGGCCCAGATACGCAGTATTTT

J gene: TRBJ2-5
D gene: .
clone size: few
V gene: TRBV7-9
CDR3 protein: CASSSPIGETQYF
CDR3 DNA: TGTGCCAGCAGCTCCCCGATTGGAGAGACCCAGTACTTC

J gene: TRBJ1-1
D gene: .
clone size: few
V gene: TRBV5-6
CDR3 protein: CASSLVAEIEAFF
CDR3 DNA: TGTGCCAGCAGCTTGGTGGCTGAGATTGAAGCTTTCTTT

J gene: TRBJ1-1
D gene: TRBD1
clone size: many
V gene: TRBV12-3/TRBV12-4
CDR3 protein: CASSTGQMNTEAFF
CDR3 DNA: TGTGCCAGCAGTACGGGACAGATGAACACTGAAGCTTTCTTT

J gene: TRBJ1-2
D gene: TRBD1
clone size: .
V gene: TRBV10-3
CDR3 protein: CAISESRTGGNGYTF
CDR3 DNA: TGTGCCATCAGTGAGTCTCGGACAGGGGGTAATGGCTACACCTTC